This entry concerns a single TCR beta chain. Clones were read by immunoSEQ multiplex PCR, and TCRdb kept only the in-frame ones, dropping some. The sample has some 12,000 clones; 60% to 80% are singletons. V gave up 4 bases and J gave up 0 bases, with 17 bases separating them. Germline values: CDR1 SGDLS, CDR2 YYNGEE. There are 17 residues in the CDR3. This sample is drawn from a study of sequential checkpoint blockade in melanoma. Study-wide context: Each arm's sequence ended with maintenance nivolumab.

The treatment denotes: randomized to nivolumab then ipilimumab (arm A) or the reverse (arm B). Sample: CD8+ T cells sorted from blood (inferred from file names), taken from a patient given nivolumab and ipilimumab in sequence. The rearrangement uses TRBV9 and TRBJ2-1, with D possibly TRBD2 on 7 matching bases. The sequence was collected from a human donor with melanoma. The CDR3 spells CASSPRLGGLSYNEQFF. CDR3 DNA sequence: TGTGCCAGCAGCCCCCGCTTGGGGGGGCTCTCCTACAATGAGCAGTTCTTC.